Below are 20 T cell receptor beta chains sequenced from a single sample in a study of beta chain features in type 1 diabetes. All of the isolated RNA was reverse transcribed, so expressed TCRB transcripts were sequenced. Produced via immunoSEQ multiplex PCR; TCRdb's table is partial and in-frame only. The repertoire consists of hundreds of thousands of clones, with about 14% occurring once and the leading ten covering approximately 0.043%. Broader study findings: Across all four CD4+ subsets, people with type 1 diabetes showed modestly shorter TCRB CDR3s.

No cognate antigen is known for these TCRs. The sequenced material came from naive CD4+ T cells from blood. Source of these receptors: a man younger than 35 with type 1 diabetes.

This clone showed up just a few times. In nucleotides, the CDR3 is TGCAGTGCTAGAGGCCAGGCCACCCAGTACTTC. It yields the protein CSARGQATQYF. This chain links TRBV20-1 with TRBJ2-5; D is unresolved. The CDR3 is 11 residues long. V dropped 1 base and J dropped 8 bases, with 8 bases sitting between them. Per the germline V gene, CDR1 is DFQATT and CDR2 is SNEGSKA (reference sequence).

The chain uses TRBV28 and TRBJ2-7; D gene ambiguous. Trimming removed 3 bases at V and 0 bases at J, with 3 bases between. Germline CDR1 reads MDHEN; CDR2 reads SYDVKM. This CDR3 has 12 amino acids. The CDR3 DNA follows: TGTGCCAGCAGTTTCGTCTCCTACGAGCAGTACTTC. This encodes CASSFVSYEQYF. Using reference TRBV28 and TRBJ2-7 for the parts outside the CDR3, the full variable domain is DVKVTQSSRYLVKRTGEKVFLECVQDMDHENMFWYRQDPGLGLRLIYFSYDVKMKEKGDIPEGYSVSREKKERFSLILESASTNQTSMYLCASSFVSYEQYFGPGTRLTVT.

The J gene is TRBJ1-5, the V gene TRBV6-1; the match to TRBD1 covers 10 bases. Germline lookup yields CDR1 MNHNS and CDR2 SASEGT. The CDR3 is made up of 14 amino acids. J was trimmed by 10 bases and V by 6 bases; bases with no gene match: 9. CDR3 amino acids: CASRAGTGVYPQHF. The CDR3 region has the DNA TGTGCCAGCAGAGCCGGGACAGGGGTTTATCCCCAGCATTTT.

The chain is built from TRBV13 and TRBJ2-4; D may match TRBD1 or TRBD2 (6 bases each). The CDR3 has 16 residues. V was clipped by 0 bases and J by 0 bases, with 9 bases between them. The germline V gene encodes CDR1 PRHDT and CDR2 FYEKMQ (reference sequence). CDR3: CASSLGQGLAKNIQYF. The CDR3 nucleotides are TGTGCCAGCAGCTTAGGACAGGGACTAGCCAAAAACATTCAGTACTTC.

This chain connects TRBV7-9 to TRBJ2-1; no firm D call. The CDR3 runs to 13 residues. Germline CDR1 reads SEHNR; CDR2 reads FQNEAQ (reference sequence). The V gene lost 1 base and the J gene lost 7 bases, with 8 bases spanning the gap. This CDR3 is CASSLGVGNEQFF. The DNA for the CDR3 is TGTGCCAGCAGCTTAGGGGTCGGGAATGAGCAGTTCTTC.

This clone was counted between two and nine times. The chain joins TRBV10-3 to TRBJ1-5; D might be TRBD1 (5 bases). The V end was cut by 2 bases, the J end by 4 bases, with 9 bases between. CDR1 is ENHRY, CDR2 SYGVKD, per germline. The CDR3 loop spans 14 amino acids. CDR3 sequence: CAISEGSGNQPQHF. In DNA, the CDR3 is TGTGCCATCAGTGAGGGGTCAGGGAATCAGCCCCAGCATTTT.

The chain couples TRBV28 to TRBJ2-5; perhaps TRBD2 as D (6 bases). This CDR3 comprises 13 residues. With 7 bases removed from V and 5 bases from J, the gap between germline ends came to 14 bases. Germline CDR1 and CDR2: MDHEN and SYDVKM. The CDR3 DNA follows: TGTGCCAGCACCTCTGGGACTCGTGAGACCCAGTACTTC. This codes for CASTSGTRETQYF.

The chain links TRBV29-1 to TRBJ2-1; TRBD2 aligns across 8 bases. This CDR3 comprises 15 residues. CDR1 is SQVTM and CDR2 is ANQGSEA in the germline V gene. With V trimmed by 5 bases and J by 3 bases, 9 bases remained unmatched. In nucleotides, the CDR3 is TGCAGCGTTACACTAGCGGAGGCGTTCTACAATGAGCAGTTCTTC. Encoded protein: CSVTLAEAFYNEQFF.

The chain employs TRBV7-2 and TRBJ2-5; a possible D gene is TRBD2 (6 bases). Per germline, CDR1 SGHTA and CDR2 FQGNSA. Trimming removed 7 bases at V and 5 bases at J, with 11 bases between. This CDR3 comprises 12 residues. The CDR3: CASKAEGETQYF. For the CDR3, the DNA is TGTGCCAGCAAAGCGGAGGGGGAGACCCAGTACTTC.

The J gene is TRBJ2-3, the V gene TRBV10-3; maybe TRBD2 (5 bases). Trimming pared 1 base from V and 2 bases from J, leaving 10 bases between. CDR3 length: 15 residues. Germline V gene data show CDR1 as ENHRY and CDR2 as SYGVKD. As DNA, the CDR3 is TGTGCCATCAGTGAGTTGGACTCCTTCACAGATACGCAGTATTTT. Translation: CAISELDSFTDTQYF.

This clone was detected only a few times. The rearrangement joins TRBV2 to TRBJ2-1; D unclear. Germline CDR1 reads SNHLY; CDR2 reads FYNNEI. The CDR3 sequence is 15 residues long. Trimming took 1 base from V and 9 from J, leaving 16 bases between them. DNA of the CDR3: TGTGCCAGCAGTGAAGTCAGTGCGAAATTGGGTGAGCAGTTCTTC. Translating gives CASSEVSAKLGEQFF.

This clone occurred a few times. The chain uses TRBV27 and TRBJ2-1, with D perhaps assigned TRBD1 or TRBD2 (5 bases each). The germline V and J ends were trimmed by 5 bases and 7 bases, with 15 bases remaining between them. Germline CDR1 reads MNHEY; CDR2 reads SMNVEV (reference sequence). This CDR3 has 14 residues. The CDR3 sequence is CASSQGTYGNEQFF. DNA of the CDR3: TGTGCCAGCAGTCAAGGGACCTATGGAAATGAGCAGTTCTTC.

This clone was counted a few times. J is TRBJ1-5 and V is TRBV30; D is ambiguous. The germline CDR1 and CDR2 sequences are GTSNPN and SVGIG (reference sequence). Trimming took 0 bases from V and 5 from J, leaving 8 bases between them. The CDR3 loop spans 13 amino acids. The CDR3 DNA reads TGTGCCTGGAGTGTAATGGAGGATCAGCCCCAGCATTTT. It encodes CAWSVMEDQPQHF.

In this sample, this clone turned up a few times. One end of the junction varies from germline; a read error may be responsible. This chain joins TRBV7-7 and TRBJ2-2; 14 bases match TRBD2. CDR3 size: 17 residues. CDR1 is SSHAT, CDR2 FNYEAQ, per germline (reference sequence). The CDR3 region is CASSPGLAGDYTGELFF. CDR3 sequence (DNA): TGTGCTAGCAGCCCGGGACTAGCGGGAGATTACACCGGGGAGCTGTTTTTT.

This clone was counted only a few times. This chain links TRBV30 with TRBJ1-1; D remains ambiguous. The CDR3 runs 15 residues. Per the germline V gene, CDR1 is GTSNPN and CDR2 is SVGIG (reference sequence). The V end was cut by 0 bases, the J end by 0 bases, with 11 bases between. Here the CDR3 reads CAWSVLQAMNTEAFF. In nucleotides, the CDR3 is TGTGCCTGGAGTGTACTTCAGGCCATGAACACTGAAGCTTTCTTT. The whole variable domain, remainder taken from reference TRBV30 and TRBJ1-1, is SQTIHQWPATLVQPVGSPLSLECTVEGTSNPNLYWYRQAAGRGLQLLFYSVGIGQISSEVPQNLSASRPQDRQFILSSKKLLLSDSGFYLCAWSVLQAMNTEAFFGQGTRLTVV.

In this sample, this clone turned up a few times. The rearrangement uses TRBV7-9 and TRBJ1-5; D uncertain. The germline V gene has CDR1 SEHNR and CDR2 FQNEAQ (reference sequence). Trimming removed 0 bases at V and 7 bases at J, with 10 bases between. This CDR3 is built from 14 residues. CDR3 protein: CASSLASSFQPQHF. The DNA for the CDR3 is TGTGCCAGCAGCTTAGCCAGTTCCTTCCAGCCCCAGCATTTT.

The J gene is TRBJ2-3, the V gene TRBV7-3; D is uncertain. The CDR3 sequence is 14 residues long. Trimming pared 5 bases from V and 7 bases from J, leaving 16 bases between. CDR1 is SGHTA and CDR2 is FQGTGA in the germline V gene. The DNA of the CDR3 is TGTGCCAGCAGCGCCTCCCTGGTGGGAAATACGCAGTATTTT. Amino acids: CASSASLVGNTQYF.

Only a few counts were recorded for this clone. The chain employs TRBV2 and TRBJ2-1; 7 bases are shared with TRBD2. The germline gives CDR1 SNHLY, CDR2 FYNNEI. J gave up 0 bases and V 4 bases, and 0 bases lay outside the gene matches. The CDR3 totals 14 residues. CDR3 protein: CASSGGSSYNEQFF. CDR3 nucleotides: TGTGCCAGCAGTGGCGGGAGCTCCTACAATGAGCAGTTCTTC.

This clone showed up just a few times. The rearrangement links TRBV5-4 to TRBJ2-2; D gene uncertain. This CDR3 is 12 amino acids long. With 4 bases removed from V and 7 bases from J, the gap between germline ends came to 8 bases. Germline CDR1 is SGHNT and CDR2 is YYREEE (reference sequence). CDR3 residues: CASSQLNGELFF. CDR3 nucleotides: TGTGCCAGCAGCCAATTAAACGGGGAGCTGTTTTTT. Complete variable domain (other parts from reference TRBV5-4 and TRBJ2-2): ETGVTQSPTHLIKTRGQQVTLRCSSQSGHNTVSWYQQALGQGPQFIFQYYREEENGRGNFPPRFSGLQFPNYSSELNVNALELDDSALYLCASSQLNGELFFGEGSRLTVL.

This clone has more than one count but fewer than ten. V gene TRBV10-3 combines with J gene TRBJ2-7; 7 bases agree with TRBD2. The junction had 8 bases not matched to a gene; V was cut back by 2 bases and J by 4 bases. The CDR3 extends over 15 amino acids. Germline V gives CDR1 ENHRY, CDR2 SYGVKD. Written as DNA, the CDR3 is TGTGCCATCAGTGAGCCGGGGGGACTTCCGTACGAGCAGTACTTC. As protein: CAISEPGGLPYEQYF.